The rows below give T cell receptor beta chains drawn from one sample of a study of shared clonotypes between healthy human individuals. Here immunoSEQ multiplex PCR was the method, and the copy in TCRdb shows in-frame clones only, minus some. The sample has under 2.5 million clones; 85% to 95% are singletons. Sequencing was carried out using naive CD4+ T cells from PBMCs. The source of these receptors is a man in his late teens or twenties in good health. Some clones in this sample may be carry-over from other donors' samples. Each CDR3 is given with its conserved first and last residue. The D gene is left open where the match is weak. The size entry is marked missing in some rows and otherwise reads once, few, many or a size class.

>TRBJ2-1|TRBD2|TRBV6-5|NA
TGTGCCAGCAGTCGAGCGGGGGGATCCTACAATGAGCAGTTCTTC
CASSRAGGSYNEQFF
>TRBJ2-5|NA|TRBV28|NA
TGTGCCAGCAGTGCCCCCGCGGAGACCCAGTACTTC
CASSAPAETQYF
>TRBJ2-1|NA|TRBV11-2|NA
TGTGCCAGCAGCTCGGTTCCAAGGAGTACCTACAATGAGCAGTTCTTC
CASSSVPRSTYNEQFF
>TRBJ2-7|NA|TRBV2|NA
TGTGCCAGCAGACTCTACGAGCAGTACTTC
CASRLYEQYF
>TRBJ2-7|TRBD2|TRBV28|NA
TGTGCCAGCAGTTTATCCGGGAGGGAGCAGTACTTC
CASSLSGREQYF
>TRBJ1-2|NA|TRBV6-5|NA
TGTGCCAGCAGTTACGGTCGGGGAGGCTATGGCTACACCTTC
CASSYGRGGYGYTF
>TRBJ1-5|TRBD1|TRBV6-5|once
TGTGCCAGCAGTACCCAGGGGGGTAGCAATCAGCCCCAGCATTTT
CASSTQGGSNQPQHF
>TRBJ2-7|TRBD1|TRBV5-1|once
TGCGCCAGCAGCTTGGGATGGGGACAGAGGAGCGGCGAGCAGTACTTC
CASSLGWGQRSGEQYF
>TRBJ1-5|NA|TRBV6-1|NA
TGTGCCAGCAGGGAGAGCAATCAGCCCCAGCATTTT
CASRESNQPQHF
>TRBJ2-1|TRBD1|TRBV2|NA
TGTGCCATCCAGGACAGGGGGCAAAATGAGCAGTTCTTC
CAIQDRGQNEQFF
>TRBJ2-3|TRBD2|TRBV11-2|NA
TGTGCCAGCAGCTTAGTTAGCGGGAAGATCACAGATACGCAGTATTTT
CASSLVSGKITDTQYF
>TRBJ2-3|TRBD2|TRBV28|NA
TGTGCCAGCAGGCGACCGGGACTAGCGGGGTACACAGATACGCAGTATTTT
CASRRPGLAGYTDTQYF
>TRBJ2-3|TRBD2|TRBV9|NA
TGTGCCAGCACCAGAACGAGCGGGAGGGAAGGGGATACGCAGTATTTT
CASTRTSGREGDTQYF
>TRBJ2-7|TRBD2|TRBV28|NA
TGTGCCAGCAGGGATGGGGGGGTCTCCTACGAGCAGTACTTC
CASRDGGVSYEQYF
>TRBJ1-2|TRBD1|TRBV5-6|NA
TGTGCCAGCAGCTACCTACAGGGGCGCAACTATGGCTACACCTTC
CASSYLQGRNYGYTF
>TRBJ2-1|TRBD2|TRBV28|NA
TGTGCCAGCAAAACCGGGACTAAGATTTACAATGAGCAGTTCTTC
CASKTGTKIYNEQFF
>TRBJ2-5|NA|TRBV18|NA
TGTGCCAGCTCACCGGGGGTACAAGAGACCCAGTACTTC
CASSPGVQETQYF
>TRBJ1-1|NA|TRBV28|NA
TGTGCCAGCAGTTCCTCGGGCCCCGGGGCCCCTGAAGCTTTCTTT
CASSSSGPGAPEAFF
>TRBJ2-1|NA|TRBV2|NA
TGTGCCAGCAGTGTCTTCGCTGAGCAGTTCTTC
CASSVFAEQFF
>TRBJ1-5|NA|TRBV5-1|NA
TGCGCCAGCAGCTTGGAGGGCCCAAATAGCAATCAGCCCCAGCATTTT
CASSLEGPNSNQPQHF
>TRBJ2-3|NA|TRBV7-6|NA
TGTGCCAGCAGCTTAGGGCAAACCTACACAGATACGCAGTATTTT
CASSLGQTYTDTQYF
>TRBJ2-4|NA|TRBV15|NA
TGTGCCACCAGCGGTGTCATAGGGGTAGACATTCAGTACTTC
CATSGVIGVDIQYF
>TRBJ2-7|NA|TRBV15|once
TGTGCCACCAGCCCCATGCGCCCCCACGAGCAGTACTTC
CATSPMRPHEQYF
>TRBJ1-1|NA|TRBV28|NA
TGTGCCAGCCGTCTAGGGCGGGACTACACTGAAGCTTTCTTT
CASRLGRDYTEAFF
>TRBJ1-1|NA|TRBV6-6|NA
TGTGCCAGCAGTACCACAGGGAGTGCTGAAGCTTTCTTT
CASSTTGSAEAFF
>TRBJ2-1|NA|TRBV28|NA
TGTGCCAGCAGTTTAGTCCCCAGCTCCTACAATGAGCAGTTCTTC
CASSLVPSSYNEQFF
>TRBJ2-7|TRBD2|TRBV6-1|NA
TGTGCCAGCACGGGACTAGATACCTACGAGCAGTACTTC
CASTGLDTYEQYF
>TRBJ1-6|NA|TRBV30|NA
TGTGCCCGAGGTGCCTCGGCGGGTACCCTCCACTTT
CARGASAGTLHF
>TRBJ2-7|NA|TRBV5-5|NA
TGTGCCAGCAGCCAACCCTCCGCCTACGAGCAGTACTTC
CASSQPSAYEQYF
>TRBJ2-1|NA|TRBV9|NA
TGTGCCAGCAGCGTAGACCCAGGGAGCAATGAGCAGTTCTTC
CASSVDPGSNEQFF
>TRBJ2-7|NA|TRBV30|NA
TGTGCCTGGACTCCGGATAGGGGTTATTACGAGCAGTACTTC
CAWTPDRGYYEQYF
>TRBJ1-2|NA|TRBV30|NA
TGTGCCTGGAATCCACTGGGGGGGTTTGGTGGCTACACCTTC
CAWNPLGGFGGYTF
>TRBJ2-5|TRBD2|TRBV7-8|NA
TGTGCCAGCAGCTTACGTCGGGCTTTACAGACTAGCGGGGAGACCCAGTACTTC
CASSLRRALQTSGETQYF
>TRBJ1-6|TRBD1|TRBV5-6|once
TGTGCCAGCAGCCCTGTTGGACAGGGTAATAATTCACCCCTCCACTTT
CASSPVGQGNNSPLHF
>TRBJ2-3|TRBD2|TRBV18|NA
TGTGCCAGCTCACCACCGCGGGAGGGCCCCACAGATACGCAGTATTTT
CASSPPREGPTDTQYF
>TRBJ2-7|NA|TRBV6-1|NA
TGTGCCAGCAGTGATGGGTCGGGAGTGACCTACGAGCAGTACTTC
CASSDGSGVTYEQYF
>TRBJ2-7|TRBD2|TRBV28|NA
TGTGCCAGCAGGCCCCGACTAGCGGGGCTCTACGAGCAGTACTTC
CASRPRLAGLYEQYF
>TRBJ2-2|TRBD2|TRBV5-6|NA
TGTGCCAGCAGCTGGGACTACAACACCGGGGAGCTGTTTTTT
CASSWDYNTGELFF
>TRBJ2-1|NA|TRBV19|NA
TGTGCCAGTAGTATTCGGTTACAGGGAGCGGGTGAGCAGTTCTTC
CASSIRLQGAGEQFF
>TRBJ1-2|NA|TRBV5-1|NA
TGCGCCAGCAGCGGTACAACAGGGCTCTATGGCTACACCTTC
CASSGTTGLYGYTF
>TRBJ1-2|NA|TRBV5-1|NA
TGCGCCAGCAGCAGGTCCACCGGGCTGGATGGCTACACCTTC
CASSRSTGLDGYTF
>TRBJ2-2|NA|TRBV10-2|NA
TGCGCCAGCACCGAGAGGGAAAGGGTCGGGGAGCTGTTTTTT
CASTERERVGELFF
>TRBJ1-2|TRBD1|TRBV15|once
TGTGCCACCAGCAAGATTTACGGGACAGCCCACGGCTACACCTTC
CATSKIYGTAHGYTF
>TRBJ2-4|TRBD2|TRBV28|NA
TGTGCCAGCTTAAGCTCTAGCGGAGTAGGGGCCAAAAACATTCAGTACTTC
CASLSSSGVGAKNIQYF
>TRBJ2-5|NA|TRBV6-1|NA
TGTGCCAGCAGTGAAACAGGGCAAGAGACCCAGTACTTC
CASSETGQETQYF
>TRBJ2-2|TRBD1|TRBV4-2|NA
TGTGCCAGCAGCCAAGTCGTGGCAGGGGGCCCCGGGGAGCTGTTTTTT
CASSQVVAGGPGELFF
>TRBJ2-7|NA|TRBV5-1|NA
TGCGCCAGCTATCACGCCGGGACAAACTACGAGCAGTACTTC
CASYHAGTNYEQYF
>TRBJ2-7|NA|TRBV6-1|NA
TGTGCCAGCAGTGAAGCGCCGAGGAGGGACGAGCAGTACTTC
CASSEAPRRDEQYF
>TRBJ1-2|NA|TRBV5-1|NA
TGCGCCAGCAGCTTAACGGGTAGCTCTTCATTTCAACTCTATGGCTACACCTTC
CASSLTGSSSFQLYGYTF
>TRBJ2-7|NA|TRBV2|NA
TGTGCCAGCATGCTAGCACGCTCCTACGAGCAGTACTTC
CASMLARSYEQYF
>TRBJ2-7|TRBD2|TRBV18|NA
TGTGCCAGCTCACCAAGCGGGGCCTCGCGGGGTTACTCCTACGAGCAGTACTTC
CASSPSGASRGYSYEQYF
>TRBJ2-7|TRBD2|TRBV30|NA
TGTGCCTGGATGCCGGGACTAGCGCGAGTAGGGCAGTACTTC
CAWMPGLARVGQYF
>TRBJ2-3|NA|TRBV2|NA
TGTGCCAGCAGTCCCCAACTAGAAGATACGCAGTATTTT
CASSPQLEDTQYF
>TRBJ1-5|TRBD1|TRBV19|few
TGTGCCACTCGAGGACAGGGATTACAGCCCCAGCATTTT
CATRGQGLQPQHF
>TRBJ2-5|NA|TRBV7-8|NA
TGTGCCAGCAAGGGAGCGCCCCACCAAGAGACCCAGTACTTC
CASKGAPHQETQYF
>TRBJ1-2|TRBD1|TRBV2|NA
TGTGCCAGCAGTGAACGGACAGGGGAAACTGGCTACACCTTC
CASSERTGETGYTF
>TRBJ2-7|NA|TRBV7-2|NA
TGTGCCAGCAGCTTAGCTGTCCTTTGGGAGCAGTACTTC
CASSLAVLWEQYF
>TRBJ2-1|NA|TRBV2|NA
TGTGCCAGCGGTCGGGTCTACTCCTACAATGAGCAGTTCTTC
CASGRVYSYNEQFF
>TRBJ2-7|NA|TRBV7-9|NA
TGTGCCAGCAGCTTAGCGAAACAGACCAGCTCCTACGAGCAGTACTTC
CASSLAKQTSSYEQYF